The present entry profiles one T cell receptor (beta chain) with its context. This receptor's antigen is unknown. No base quality values were provided; no much bigger clone lies one nucleotide off. From the cysteine up to the phenylalanine, the CDR3 has a length of 14 residues. The DNA shown is the 42-base CDR3, in frame from base 1. As encoded in the germline V gene (reference sequence), CDR1 is MNHEY while CDR2 is SMNVEV. The germline ends are 20 bases apart after V is trimmed by 8 bases and J by 8 bases. The data belong to a study of response to subunit inactivated influenza vaccine listed by TCRdb under 2018. Broadly, across the study: Deep quantitative T cell receptor repertoire profiling was used in the study to track responses to a trivalent subunit inactivated influenza vaccine.

What the study reported, not specific to this receptor: It was suggested by the authors that each seasonal influenza vaccination may recruit only a limited number of new T cells.

Library creation used RT-PCR. Sequencing took place on an Illumina HiSeq 2500. In-frame beta chains were kept once TCRdb had trimmed the public reads at Q25 with fastp and called clones with MiXCR. When rows share a CDR3 protein, they turn into one entry using the most common DNA and genes. Recorded for this sample are roughly 650,000 distinct CDR3 sequences; approximately 15% of them occurred a single time. The ten largest clones take up approximately 7.6% of the sample. The starting material was PBMCs from blood, obtained 14 to 15 days before vaccination. The V and J segments used are TRBV27 and TRBJ2-3, with the D gene uncertain. The receptor's source is a man aged 50 or older who received an inactivated influenza vaccine. Donor details come from another sample of the same person, matched by shared clones. The CDR3 protein: CASAPTLGPPTQYF. The DNA is TGTGCCAGCGCGCCCACCCTTGGACCCCCTACGCAGTATTTT.